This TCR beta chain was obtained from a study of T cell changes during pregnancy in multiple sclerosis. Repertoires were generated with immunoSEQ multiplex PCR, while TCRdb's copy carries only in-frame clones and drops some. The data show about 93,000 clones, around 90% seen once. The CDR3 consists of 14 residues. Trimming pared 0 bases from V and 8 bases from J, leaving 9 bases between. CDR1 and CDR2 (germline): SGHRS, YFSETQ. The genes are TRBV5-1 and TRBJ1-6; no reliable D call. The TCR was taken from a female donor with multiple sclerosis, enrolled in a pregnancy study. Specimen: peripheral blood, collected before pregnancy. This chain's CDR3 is CASSLESSDSPLHF. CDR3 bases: TGCGCCAGCAGCTTGGAGAGTTCGGATTCACCCCTCCACTTT. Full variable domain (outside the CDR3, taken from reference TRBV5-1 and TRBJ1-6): KAGVTQTPRYLIKTRGQQVTLSCSPISGHRSVSWYQQTPGQGLQFLFEYFSETQRNKGNFPGRFSGRQFSNSRSEMNVSTLELGDSALYLCASSLESSDSPLHFGNGTRLTVT.